The present T cell receptor (beta chain) was sequenced within a study of pediatric ulcerative colitis (dated by TCRdb to between 2017 and 2020). General notes on the study: About 7 ulcerative colitis patients had pancolitis and two had left-sided colitis, with histology consistent with ulcerative colitis in all. From nine newly diagnosed, treatment-naive pediatric ulcerative colitis patients and a few non-IBD control children, paired blood and rectal samples were collected. Using the Pediatric Ulcerative Colitis Activity Index, a couple of patients were classed as having mild disease, four as having moderate disease and three as having acute severe colitis.

The germline V gene specifies SGHDT as CDR1 and YYEEEE as CDR2. Trimming takes 2 bases from V and 5 bases from J, and the germline ends sit 19 bases apart. The CDR3, from cysteine to phenylalanine, totals 16 residues. The entry retains the CDR3 DNA only, 48 bases that are in frame from base 1. Comments on this clone: The target of this receptor is not known. Per-base qualities were not stored, and no clone one base away is much larger.

General findings and caveats noted by the study authors: Features of the rectal repertoire distinguished controls, mild-moderate colitis patients and acute severe colitis patients, and in acute severe colitis rectal diversity was lower because of clonal expansions. Blood-derived T cells may have been included in the rectal pinch biopsies, particularly in patients with overt colitis. The healthy control group was small, consisting of only a handful of individuals. Because the repertoires came from total lymphocyte DNA, rare subsets such as regulatory T cells may have patterns that are not reflected. Autologous blood-rectal clonal overlap was significantly higher in ulcerative colitis patients than in controls, suggesting increased T cell trafficking to inflamed tissue. Two rectal CDR3 clonotypes were present in all ulcerative colitis patients and in none of the controls. A couple of patients' blood samples yielded substantially fewer templates for technical reasons and were excluded from blood-rectal overlap analysis.

Through the immunoSEQ TRB Survey service, multiplex V and J primers were used to amplify rearranged CDR3 beta regions from genomic DNA. Survey-level sequencing depth of up to 500,000 reads per sample was used to keep depth equal across samples. The libraries were purified, combined into pools and sequenced with Illumina technology. The authors' analysis ran thus. Productive clonality, sample overlap, pairwise scatters, CDR3 beta length, V/D/J gene usage and productiveness were all assessed with the immunoSEQ online tools. Calculated diversity was the number of unique rearrangements divided by total templates times 100; Shannon and Simpson indices were also computed. Principal component analysis was performed on Z-score normalized data with the R prcomp function and the ggbiplot package. Morisita's index was used to measure clonal overlap between blood and rectum within each subject. Held by TCRdb, this immuneACCESS table contains in-frame sequences only and omits some clones. Under half of the omission traces to an unresolved V gene where checked; the cause of the rest is unknown. For V, J and clone size, that table is used; D and trimming come from the DNA. A total of 30,000 or so clones appear in this sample, about 81% of them only once. The top ten clones comprise under 1.2% of the sample.

During colonoscopy, one to two pinch biopsies were obtained from the rectum for research. Before the diagnostic colonoscopy, none of the ulcerative colitis patients had been given any immunosuppressive medication. Rectal biopsies were digested with proteinase K before DNA isolation. The Wizard kit (Promega) was used to extract genomic DNA from blood and intestinal samples. The TCR was taken from a boy aged 5-17 years with mild ulcerative colitis. The chain is made from TRBV5-6 and TRBJ2-5; possibly the D gene is TRBD1, per 5 matching bases. Source material: gut tissue. For the CDR3, the sequence is CASSFLPWGSRETQYF. The nucleotide sequence reads TGTGCCAGCAGCTTTTTACCCTGGGGCTCAAGGGAGACCCAGTACTTC.